This TCR beta chain originates from a study of T cell responses to AZD1222 COVID-19 vaccine. This table comes from immunoSEQ multiplex PCR, and its TCRdb copy is limited to in-frame clones, with some not included. The sample lists some 200,000 clones, 80% to 95% seen once, with more than 1.5% in the top ten. The CDR3 contains 17 residues. V lost 5 bases, J lost 8 bases, and 24 bases lay in between. Germline CDR1 is SGHTA and CDR2 is FQGNSA. This rearrangement joins TRBV7-2 to TRBJ1-4, with D possibly being TRBD1 (6 bases). The source was peripheral blood, collected 28 days after the second AZD1222 dose. The receptor was derived from an adult who received the AZD1222 COVID-19 vaccine. CDR3 sequence: CASSPGGGARFGEKLFF. CDR3 nucleotide sequence: TGTGCCAGCAGCCCCGGGGGGGGCGCGAGGTTTGGCGAAAAACTGTTTTTT. Based on the CDR3 plus reference TRBV7-2 and TRBJ1-4, the full variable domain is GAGVSQSPSNKVTEKGKDVELRCDPISGHTALYWYRQSLGQGLEFLIYFQGNSAPDKSGLPSDRFSAERTGGSVSTLTIQRTQQEDSAVYLCASSPGGGARFGEKLFFGSGTQLSVL.